This T cell receptor (beta chain) was identified in a study of T cells in Graves' hyperthyroidism and ophthalmopathy. Findings and caveats of the study: In the blood, most expanded thyroid clonotypes above 0.001 appeared as well. Median prediction lead before ophthalmopathy onset was 6 to 8 months with the model.

Authors of the study amplified TCR beta CDR3 regions from RNA transcripts. The HTBI primer set served for first-round RT-PCR of the TCR CDR3. TCRdb redid the calling of the multiplex PCR reads with MiXCR, one entry per CDR3 protein. The profile shows under 800,000 distinct CDR3 sequences, around 15% of them singletons. After removal of 8 bases from V and 4 bases from J, the junction contained 9 bases not matched to a gene. The CDR3 runs to 14 residues. CDR1 GTSNPN and CDR2 SVGIG come from the germline V gene (reference sequence). No ophthalmopathy progression within 18 months constituted stable Graves' hyperthyroidism. This clonotype was detected a few times. Its target is not known.

The sequenced sample was blood. The receptor comes from a woman younger than 30 with Graves' hyperthyroidism. The rearrangement uses TRBV30 and TRBJ1-3; 9 nucleotides match TRBD1. The CDR3 DNA reads as TGTGCCAGTGAAGCCGGGACAGGGGGAAACACCATATATTTT. Protein product: CASEAGTGGNTIYF.